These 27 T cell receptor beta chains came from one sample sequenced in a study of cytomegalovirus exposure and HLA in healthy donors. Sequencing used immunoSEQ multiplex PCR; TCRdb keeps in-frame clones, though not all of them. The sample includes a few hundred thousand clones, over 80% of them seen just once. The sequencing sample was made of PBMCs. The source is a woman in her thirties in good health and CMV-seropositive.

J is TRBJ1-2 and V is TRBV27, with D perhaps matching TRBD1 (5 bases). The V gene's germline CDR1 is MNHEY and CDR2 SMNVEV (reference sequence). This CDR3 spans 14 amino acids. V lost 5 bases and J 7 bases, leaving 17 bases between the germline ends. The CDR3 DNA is TGTGCCAGCAGTCCTCTCGCAGGGTTGGGTGGCTACACCTTC. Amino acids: CASSPLAGLGGYTF.

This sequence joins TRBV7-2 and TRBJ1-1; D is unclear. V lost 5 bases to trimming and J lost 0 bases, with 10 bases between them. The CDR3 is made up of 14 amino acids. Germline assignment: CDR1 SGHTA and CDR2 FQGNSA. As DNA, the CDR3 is TGTGCCAGCAGCCCCGCCCTATTGAACACTGAAGCTTTCTTT. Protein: CASSPALLNTEAFF. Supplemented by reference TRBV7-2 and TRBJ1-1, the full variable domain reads GAGVSQSPSNKVTEKGKDVELRCDPISGHTALYWYRQSLGQGLEFLIYFQGNSAPDKSGLPSDRFSAERTGGSVSTLTIQRTQQEDSAVYLCASSPALLNTEAFFGQGTRLTVV.

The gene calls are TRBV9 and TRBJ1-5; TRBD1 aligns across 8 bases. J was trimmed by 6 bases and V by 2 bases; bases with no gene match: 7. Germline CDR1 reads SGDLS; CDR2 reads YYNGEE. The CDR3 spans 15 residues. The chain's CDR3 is CASSVTDRVGQPQHF. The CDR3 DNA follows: TGTGCCAGCAGCGTCACGGACAGGGTGGGTCAGCCCCAGCATTTT.

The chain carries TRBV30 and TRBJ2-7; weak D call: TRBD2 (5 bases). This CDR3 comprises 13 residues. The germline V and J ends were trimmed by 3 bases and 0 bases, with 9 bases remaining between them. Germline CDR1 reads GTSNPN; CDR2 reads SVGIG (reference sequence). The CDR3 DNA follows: TGTGCCTGGAGGCCGGGATCCTCCTACGAGCAGTACTTC. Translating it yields CAWRPGSSYEQYF.

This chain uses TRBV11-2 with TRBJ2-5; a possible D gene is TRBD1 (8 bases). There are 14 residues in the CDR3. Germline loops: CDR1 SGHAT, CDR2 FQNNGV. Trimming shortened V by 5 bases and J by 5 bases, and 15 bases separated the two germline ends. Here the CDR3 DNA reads TGTGCCAGCAGCCACGGACAGGGAGGGGAGACCCAGTACTTC. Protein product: CASSHGQGGETQYF.

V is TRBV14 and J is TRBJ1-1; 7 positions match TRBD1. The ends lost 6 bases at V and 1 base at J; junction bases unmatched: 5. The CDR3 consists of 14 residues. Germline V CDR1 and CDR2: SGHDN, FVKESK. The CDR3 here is CASSPGGSNTEAFF. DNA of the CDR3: TGTGCCAGCAGTCCAGGGGGTTCGAACACTGAAGCTTTCTTT.

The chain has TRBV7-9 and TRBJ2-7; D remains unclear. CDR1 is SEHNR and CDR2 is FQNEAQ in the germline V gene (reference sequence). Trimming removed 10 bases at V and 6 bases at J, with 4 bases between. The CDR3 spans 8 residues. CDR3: CATTEQYF. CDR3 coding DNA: TGTGCCACAACCGAGCAGTACTTC.

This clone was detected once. The CDR3, as DNA: TGTGCCAGCAGCTTAAGGCGGGCCGTCTACGAGCAGTACTTC. Translation gives CASSLRRAVYEQYF. This rearrangement joins TRBV11-3 to TRBJ2-7, with D possibly TRBD2 on 5 matching bases. The CDR3 sequence is 14 residues long. In germline, CDR1 is SGHNT, CDR2 YENEEA. The V and J ends lost 2 bases and 3 bases respectively, with 11 bases between them.

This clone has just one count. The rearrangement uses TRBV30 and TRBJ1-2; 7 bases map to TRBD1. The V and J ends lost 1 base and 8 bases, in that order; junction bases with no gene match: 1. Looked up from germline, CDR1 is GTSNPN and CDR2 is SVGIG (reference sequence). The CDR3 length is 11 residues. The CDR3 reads CAWSEGAGYTF. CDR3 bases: TGTGCCTGGAGTGAGGGGGCAGGCTACACCTTC.

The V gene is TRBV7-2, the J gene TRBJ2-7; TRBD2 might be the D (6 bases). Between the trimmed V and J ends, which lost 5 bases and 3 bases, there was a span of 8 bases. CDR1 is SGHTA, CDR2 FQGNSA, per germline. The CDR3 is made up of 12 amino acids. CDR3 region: CASSRDFYEQYF. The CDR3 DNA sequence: TGTGCCAGCAGCCGGGACTTCTACGAGCAGTACTTC.

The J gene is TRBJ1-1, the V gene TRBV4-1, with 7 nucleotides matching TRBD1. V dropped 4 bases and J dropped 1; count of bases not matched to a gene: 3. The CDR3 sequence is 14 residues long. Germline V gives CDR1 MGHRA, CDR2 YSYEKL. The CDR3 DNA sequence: TGCGCCAGCAGCCTCCGGACAGGGAACACTGAAGCTTTCTTT. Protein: CASSLRTGNTEAFF.

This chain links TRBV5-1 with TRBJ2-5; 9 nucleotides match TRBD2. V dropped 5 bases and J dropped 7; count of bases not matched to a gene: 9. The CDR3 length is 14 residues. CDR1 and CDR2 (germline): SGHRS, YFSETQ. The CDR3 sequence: CASSYSSGMPTQYF. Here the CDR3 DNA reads TGCGCCAGCAGTTATTCTAGCGGGATGCCGACCCAGTACTTC. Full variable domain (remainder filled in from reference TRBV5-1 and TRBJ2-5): KAGVTQTPRYLIKTRGQQVTLSCSPISGHRSVSWYQQTPGQGLQFLFEYFSETQRNKGNFPGRFSGRQFSNSRSEMNVSTLELGDSALYLCASSYSSGMPTQYFGPGTRLLVL.

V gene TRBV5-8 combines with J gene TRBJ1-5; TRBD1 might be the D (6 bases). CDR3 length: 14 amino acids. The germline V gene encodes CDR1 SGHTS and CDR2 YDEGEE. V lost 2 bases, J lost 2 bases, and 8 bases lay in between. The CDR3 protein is CASSFTGRNQPQHF. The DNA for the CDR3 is TGTGCCAGCAGCTTTACAGGGCGCAATCAGCCCCAGCATTTT.

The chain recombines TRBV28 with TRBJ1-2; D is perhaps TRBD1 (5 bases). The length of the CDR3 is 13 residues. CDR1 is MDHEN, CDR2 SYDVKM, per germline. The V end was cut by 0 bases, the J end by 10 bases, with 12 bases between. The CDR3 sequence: CASSLWPGRLYTF. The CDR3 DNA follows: TGTGCCAGCAGTTTATGGCCGGGACGCCTCTACACCTTC.

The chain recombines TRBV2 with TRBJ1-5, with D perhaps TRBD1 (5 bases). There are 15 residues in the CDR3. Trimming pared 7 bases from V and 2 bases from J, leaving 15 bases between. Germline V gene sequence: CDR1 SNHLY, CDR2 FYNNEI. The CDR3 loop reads CASISAPGGNQPQHF. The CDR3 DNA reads TGTGCCAGCATCAGCGCCCCGGGGGGCAATCAGCCCCAGCATTTT.

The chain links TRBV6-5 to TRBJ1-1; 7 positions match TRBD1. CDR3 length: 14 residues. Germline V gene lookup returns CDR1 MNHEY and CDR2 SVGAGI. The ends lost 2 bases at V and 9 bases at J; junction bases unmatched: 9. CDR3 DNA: TGTGCCAGCAGTTACCCCGGACAGGTTGGGAAAGCTTTCTTT. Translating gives CASSYPGQVGKAFF.

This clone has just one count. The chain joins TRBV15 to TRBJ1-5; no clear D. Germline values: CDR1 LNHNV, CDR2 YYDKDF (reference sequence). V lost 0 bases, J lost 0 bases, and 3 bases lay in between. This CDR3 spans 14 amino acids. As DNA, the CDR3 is TGTGCCACCAGCAGAGACCTTAGCAATCAGCCCCAGCATTTT. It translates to CATSRDLSNQPQHF.

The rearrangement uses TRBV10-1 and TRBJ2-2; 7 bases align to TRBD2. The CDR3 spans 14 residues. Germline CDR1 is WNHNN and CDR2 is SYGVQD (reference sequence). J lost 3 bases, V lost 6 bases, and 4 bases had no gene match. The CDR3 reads CASSLAADTGELFF. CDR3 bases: TGCGCCAGCAGCCTAGCGGCAGACACCGGGGAGCTGTTTTTT.

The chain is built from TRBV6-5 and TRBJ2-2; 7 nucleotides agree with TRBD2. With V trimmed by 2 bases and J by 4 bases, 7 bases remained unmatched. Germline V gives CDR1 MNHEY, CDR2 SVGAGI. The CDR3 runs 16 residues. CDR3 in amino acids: CASSYLLSGSTGELFF. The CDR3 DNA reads TGTGCCAGCAGTTACCTCCTTAGCGGGTCCACCGGGGAGCTGTTTTTT.

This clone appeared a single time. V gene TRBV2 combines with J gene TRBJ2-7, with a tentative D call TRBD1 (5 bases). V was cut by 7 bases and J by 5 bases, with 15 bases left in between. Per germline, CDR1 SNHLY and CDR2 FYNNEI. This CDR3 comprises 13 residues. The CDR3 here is CASNPIRVHEQYF. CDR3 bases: TGTGCCAGCAACCCCATCAGGGTCCACGAGCAGTACTTC.

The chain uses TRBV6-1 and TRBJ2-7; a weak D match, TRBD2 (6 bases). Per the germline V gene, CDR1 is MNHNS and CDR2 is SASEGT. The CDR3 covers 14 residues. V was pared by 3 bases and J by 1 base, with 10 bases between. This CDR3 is CASSEGGFSYEQYF. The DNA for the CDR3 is TGTGCCAGCAGTGAGGGAGGTTTTTCCTACGAGCAGTACTTC.

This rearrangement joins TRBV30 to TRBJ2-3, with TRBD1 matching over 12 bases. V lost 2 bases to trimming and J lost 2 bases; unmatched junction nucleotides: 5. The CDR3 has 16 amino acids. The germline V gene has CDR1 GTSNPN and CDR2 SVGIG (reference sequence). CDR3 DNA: TGTGCCTGGAGTCCCGGGACAGGGGGCCTCACAGATACGCAGTATTTT. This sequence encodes CAWSPGTGGLTDTQYF.

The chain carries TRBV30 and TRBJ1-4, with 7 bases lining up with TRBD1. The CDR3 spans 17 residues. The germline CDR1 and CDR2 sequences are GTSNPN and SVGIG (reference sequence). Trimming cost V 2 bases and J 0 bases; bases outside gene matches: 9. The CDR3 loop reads CAWSPRTGLATNEKLFF. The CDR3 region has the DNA TGTGCCTGGAGTCCCCGGACAGGCCTTGCAACTAATGAAAAACTGTTTTTT.

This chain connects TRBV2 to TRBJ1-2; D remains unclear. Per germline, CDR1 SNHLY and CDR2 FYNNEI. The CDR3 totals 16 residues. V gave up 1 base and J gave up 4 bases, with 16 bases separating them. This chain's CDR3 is CASSEGGYPQSYGYTF. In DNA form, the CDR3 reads TGTGCCAGCAGTGAAGGCGGGTACCCTCAATCCTATGGCTACACCTTC.

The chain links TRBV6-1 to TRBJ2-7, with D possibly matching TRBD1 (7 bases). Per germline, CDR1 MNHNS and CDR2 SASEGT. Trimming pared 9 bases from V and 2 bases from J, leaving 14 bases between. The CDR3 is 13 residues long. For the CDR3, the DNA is TGTGCCAGTAGACAGGGAGGTCCCTACGAGCAGTACTTC. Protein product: CASRQGGPYEQYF.

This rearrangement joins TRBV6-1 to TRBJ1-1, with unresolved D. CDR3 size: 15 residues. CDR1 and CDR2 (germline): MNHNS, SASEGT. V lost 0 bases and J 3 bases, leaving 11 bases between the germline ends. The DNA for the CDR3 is TGTGCCAGCAGTGAAGCGCCCAATTCGGACACTGAAGCTTTCTTT. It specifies CASSEAPNSDTEAFF.

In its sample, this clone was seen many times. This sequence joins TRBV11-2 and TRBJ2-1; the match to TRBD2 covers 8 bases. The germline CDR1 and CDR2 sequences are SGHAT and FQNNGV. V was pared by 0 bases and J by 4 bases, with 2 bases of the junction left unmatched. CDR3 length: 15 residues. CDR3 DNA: TGTGCCAGCAGCTTAGAGACTAGCGAATACAATGAGCAGTTCTTC. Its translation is CASSLETSEYNEQFF.